This T cell receptor (beta chain) was observed in a study of vaccination effects on CD4 cells after COVID-19. Study-level points and caveats: The study found marked clonal contraction of infection- and vaccine-induced clones late after vaccination. Recruitment yielded few convalescent patients, and the study had no early post-infection timepoints.

Under the ViraFEST assay, PBMC were stimulated with viral peptide pools so that antigen-specific CD4+ T cells expanded. Sequencing was performed afterwards. An approximately ten-day culture period preceded the isolation of CD4+ T cells. Participants each got two BNT162b2 or mRNA-1273 vaccine doses. The CDR3 is made up of 15 amino acids. With 7 bases removed from V and 2 bases from J, the gap between germline ends came to 15 bases. CDR1 is SGHTA, CDR2 FQGNSA, per germline. Sequenced by immunoSEQ multiplex PCR; TCRdb stores in-frame clones only, minus some. The sample consists of about 16,000 clones, approximately 80% of them appearing once. About this clone: The antigen is unknown.

The clonotype was recovered from a human donor who received a COVID-19 vaccine. The sequencing used CD4+ T cells from PBMCs cultured with HCoV-NL63 spike peptides, collected after COVID-19 vaccination. The chain couples TRBV7-2 to TRBJ2-1; D is possibly TRBD1 or TRBD2 (5 bases each). The CDR3 loop is CASIPTGTPYNEQFF. The CDR3 DNA follows: TGTGCCAGCATCCCGACCGGGACCCCCTACAATGAGCAGTTCTTC.